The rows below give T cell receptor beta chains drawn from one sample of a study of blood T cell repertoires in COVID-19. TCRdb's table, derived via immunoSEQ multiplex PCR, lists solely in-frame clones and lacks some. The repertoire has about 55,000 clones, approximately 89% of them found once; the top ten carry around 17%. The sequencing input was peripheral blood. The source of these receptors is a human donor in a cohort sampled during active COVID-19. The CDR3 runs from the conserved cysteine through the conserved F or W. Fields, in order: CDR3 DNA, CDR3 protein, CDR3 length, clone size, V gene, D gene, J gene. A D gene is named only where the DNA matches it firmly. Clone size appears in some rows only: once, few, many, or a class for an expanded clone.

cdr3_nt: TGTGCCAGCAGCGCCGGACTAGCGGGACACACCGGGGAGCTGTTTTTT
cdr3_aa: CASSAGLAGHTGELFF
cdr3_length: 16
clone_size: NA
v_call: TRBV7-2
d_call: TRBD2
j_call: TRBJ2-2

cdr3_nt: TGTGCCAGCAGTGAAAATGGGGGCGCCCAGCCCCAGCATTTT
cdr3_aa: CASSENGGAQPQHF
cdr3_length: 14
clone_size: few
v_call: TRBV6-4
d_call: NA
j_call: TRBJ1-5

cdr3_nt: TGTGCCAGCAGCGTAGATGGGCGGGGGGGACGTTCCGAGCAGTTCTTC
cdr3_aa: CASSVDGRGGRSEQFF
cdr3_length: 16
clone_size: NA
v_call: TRBV9
d_call: TRBD2
j_call: TRBJ2-1

cdr3_nt: TGTGCCAGCAGCTTGGTCAGCGGGGTAAACAATGAGCAGTTCTTC
cdr3_aa: CASSLVSGVNNEQFF
cdr3_length: 15
clone_size: NA
v_call: TRBV5-5
d_call: TRBD2
j_call: TRBJ2-1

cdr3_nt: TGCAGCGCAAACAGGGGTGACACTGAAGCTTTCTTT
cdr3_aa: CSANRGDTEAFF
cdr3_length: 12
clone_size: NA
v_call: TRBV29-1
d_call: TRBD1
j_call: TRBJ1-1

cdr3_nt: TGTGCCAGCAGCCAACAGACAGATACGCAGTATTTT
cdr3_aa: CASSQQTDTQYF
cdr3_length: 12
clone_size: NA
v_call: TRBV14
d_call: NA
j_call: TRBJ2-3

cdr3_nt: TGTGCCAGCAGCTTCGACAGCTATAGCAATCAGCCCCAGCATTTT
cdr3_aa: CASSFDSYSNQPQHF
cdr3_length: 15
clone_size: NA
v_call: TRBV5-8
d_call: NA
j_call: TRBJ1-5

cdr3_nt: TGTGCCAGCAGCTTAACCGCCGGGACTAGCGGGGGGGTTGGGGAGACCCAGTACTTC
cdr3_aa: CASSLTAGTSGGVGETQYF
cdr3_length: 19
clone_size: NA
v_call: TRBV7-3
d_call: TRBD2
j_call: TRBJ2-5

cdr3_nt: TGCGCCAGCAGCTTACAGGAAGGGAGGCAAGAGACCCAGTACTTC
cdr3_aa: CASSLQEGRQETQYF
cdr3_length: 15
clone_size: NA
v_call: TRBV5-1
d_call: NA
j_call: TRBJ2-5

cdr3_nt: TGTGCCAGCAGTTACTCGGGACTAGCGGACTCCAATGAGCAGTTCTTC
cdr3_aa: CASSYSGLADSNEQFF
cdr3_length: 16
clone_size: NA
v_call: TRBV6-5
d_call: TRBD2
j_call: TRBJ2-1

cdr3_nt: TGTGCCAGCAGCTTAGATCTGCGGAATGAGCAGTTCTTC
cdr3_aa: CASSLDLRNEQFF
cdr3_length: 13
clone_size: NA
v_call: TRBV11-2
d_call: NA
j_call: TRBJ2-1

cdr3_nt: TGTGCCAGCTCACCACCGGGACAGTCCTACACCGGGGAGCTGTTTTTT
cdr3_aa: CASSPPGQSYTGELFF
cdr3_length: 16
clone_size: NA
v_call: TRBV18
d_call: TRBD1
j_call: TRBJ2-2

cdr3_nt: TGTGCCTTGGGGCGGGAAGGAGGTCAGCCCCAGCATTTT
cdr3_aa: CALGREGGQPQHF
cdr3_length: 13
clone_size: NA
v_call: TRBV30
d_call: NA
j_call: TRBJ1-5

cdr3_nt: TGTGCCAGCAGTTACTCGCCTAGCGGCTCCTACGAGCAGTACTTC
cdr3_aa: CASSYSPSGSYEQYF
cdr3_length: 15
clone_size: NA
v_call: TRBV6-5
d_call: TRBD2
j_call: TRBJ2-7

cdr3_nt: TGTGCCAGCAGCTCGTTCAACAGAGCCAACACTGAAGCTTTCTTT
cdr3_aa: CASSSFNRANTEAFF
cdr3_length: 15
clone_size: NA
v_call: TRBV5-6
d_call: NA
j_call: TRBJ1-1

cdr3_nt: TGTGCCAGCTCACCAACAGATCAGCCCCAGCATTTT
cdr3_aa: CASSPTDQPQHF
cdr3_length: 12
clone_size: NA
v_call: TRBV18
d_call: NA
j_call: TRBJ1-5

cdr3_nt: TGTGCCAGTAGTATAATCGACAGGGAACGTCAGCCCCAGCATTTT
cdr3_aa: CASSIIDRERQPQHF
cdr3_length: 15
clone_size: NA
v_call: TRBV19
d_call: TRBD1
j_call: TRBJ1-5

cdr3_nt: TGCGCCAGCAACGTAGCGGGAGGGAGAGGTCAAGAGACCCAGTACTTC
cdr3_aa: CASNVAGGRGQETQYF
cdr3_length: 16
clone_size: NA
v_call: TRBV5-1
d_call: TRBD2
j_call: TRBJ2-5

cdr3_nt: TGTGCCAGCTCACTCCAAGGGGGAGGGGATAGCTCCTACGAGCAGTACTTC
cdr3_aa: CASSLQGGGDSSYEQYF
cdr3_length: 17
clone_size: NA
v_call: TRBV18
d_call: NA
j_call: TRBJ2-7

cdr3_nt: TGCAGTGCTTCCTATTCCTACGAGCAGTACTTC
cdr3_aa: CSASYSYEQYF
cdr3_length: 11
clone_size: NA
v_call: TRBV20-1
d_call: NA
j_call: TRBJ2-7

cdr3_nt: TGTGCCAGCACCTCAAGGGGGACTGAAGCTTTCTTT
cdr3_aa: CASTSRGTEAFF
cdr3_length: 12
clone_size: NA
v_call: TRBV12-3/TRBV12-4
d_call: NA
j_call: TRBJ1-1

cdr3_nt: TGTGCCACCAGTGTCGGCACAGGGTCCCAAGAGACCCAGTACTTC
cdr3_aa: CATSVGTGSQETQYF
cdr3_length: 15
clone_size: NA
v_call: TRBV24-1
d_call: NA
j_call: TRBJ2-5

cdr3_nt: TGTGCCAGCCTAGAGGGACAGGGACCAGGCTATGGCTACACCTTC
cdr3_aa: CASLEGQGPGYGYTF
cdr3_length: 15
clone_size: once
v_call: TRBV6-5
d_call: TRBD1
j_call: TRBJ1-2

cdr3_nt: TGTGCCAGCAAGTCTCAGGGGGCAGGGGGCAATCAGCCCCAGCATTTT
cdr3_aa: CASKSQGAGGNQPQHF
cdr3_length: 16
clone_size: NA
v_call: TRBV2
d_call: TRBD1
j_call: TRBJ1-5

cdr3_nt: TGTGCCAGCAGTATGCAGGTTAAGCCGGGCTACACCTTC
cdr3_aa: CASSMQVKPGYTF
cdr3_length: 13
clone_size: NA
v_call: TRBV12-3/TRBV12-4
d_call: NA
j_call: TRBJ1-2

cdr3_nt: TGCGCCAGCAGCTTGGGACAGTTTCCTTCCTACGAGCAGTACTTC
cdr3_aa: CASSLGQFPSYEQYF
cdr3_length: 15
clone_size: NA
v_call: TRBV5-1
d_call: NA
j_call: TRBJ2-7

cdr3_nt: TGTGCCAGCAGTACACTTATAACCGGGACAGCGGGCTACACCTTC
cdr3_aa: CASSTLITGTAGYTF
cdr3_length: 15
clone_size: few
v_call: TRBV6-2/TRBV6-3
d_call: TRBD1
j_call: TRBJ1-2

cdr3_nt: TGTGCCAGCAGTTCACTAGCGGGGGGGCGTATCTACGAGCAGTACTTC
cdr3_aa: CASSSLAGGRIYEQYF
cdr3_length: 16
clone_size: NA
v_call: TRBV27
d_call: TRBD2
j_call: TRBJ2-7

cdr3_nt: TGTGCCAGCAGCCCGAAGGCGGGGCCCATAGCAGATACGCAGTATTTT
cdr3_aa: CASSPKAGPIADTQYF
cdr3_length: 16
clone_size: NA
v_call: TRBV11-2
d_call: NA
j_call: TRBJ2-3

cdr3_nt: TGTGCCAGCAGCGCCGACAGGGGACGATCACCCCTCCACTTT
cdr3_aa: CASSADRGRSPLHF
cdr3_length: 14
clone_size: NA
v_call: TRBV9
d_call: TRBD1
j_call: TRBJ1-6

cdr3_nt: TGTGCCAGCAGCTTAGTCCTCGGGGGAGCCTACGAGCAGTACTTC
cdr3_aa: CASSLVLGGAYEQYF
cdr3_length: 15
clone_size: NA
v_call: TRBV7-8
d_call: NA
j_call: TRBJ2-7

cdr3_nt: TGTGCCTGGAGTGTCGGGGAAAATCAGCCCCAGCATTTT
cdr3_aa: CAWSVGENQPQHF
cdr3_length: 13
clone_size: few
v_call: TRBV30
d_call: NA
j_call: TRBJ1-5

cdr3_nt: TGCGCCAGCAGCGCCTCTGGACTGGTTAACACTGAAGCTTTCTTT
cdr3_aa: CASSASGLVNTEAFF
cdr3_length: 15
clone_size: NA
v_call: TRBV5-1
d_call: NA
j_call: TRBJ1-1

cdr3_nt: TGTGCCTGGAGTGCTAGCGGGGGTCTAGAGACCCAGTACTTC
cdr3_aa: CAWSASGGLETQYF
cdr3_length: 14
clone_size: NA
v_call: TRBV30
d_call: TRBD2
j_call: TRBJ2-5

cdr3_nt: TGCGCCAGCAGCTCTGGGACTAGCGGATACACAGATACGCAGTATTTT
cdr3_aa: CASSSGTSGYTDTQYF
cdr3_length: 16
clone_size: NA
v_call: TRBV5-1
d_call: TRBD2
j_call: TRBJ2-3

cdr3_nt: TGTGCCAGCAGCCCCGGGGGCAATCAGCCCCAGCATTTT
cdr3_aa: CASSPGGNQPQHF
cdr3_length: 13
clone_size: few
v_call: TRBV7-9
d_call: NA
j_call: TRBJ1-5

cdr3_nt: TGCAGCGTTGAAGGCGCAGGGGACACTGAAGCTTTCTTT
cdr3_aa: CSVEGAGDTEAFF
cdr3_length: 13
clone_size: NA
v_call: TRBV29-1
d_call: NA
j_call: TRBJ1-1

cdr3_nt: TGCGCCAGCAGTGATACCCCGAGGGGCACAGATACGCAGTATTTT
cdr3_aa: CASSDTPRGTDTQYF
cdr3_length: 15
clone_size: NA
v_call: TRBV10-2
d_call: NA
j_call: TRBJ2-3

cdr3_nt: TGTGCCAGCAGCGAGTCGGGACTAGCGGGGGAGAGCTCCTACAATGAGCAGTTCTTC
cdr3_aa: CASSESGLAGESSYNEQFF
cdr3_length: 19
clone_size: NA
v_call: TRBV3-1/TRBV3-2
d_call: TRBD2
j_call: TRBJ2-1

cdr3_nt: TGTGCCAGCTCAGAGGTAACTCCGGGGTTGAACACTGAAGCTTTCTTT
cdr3_aa: CASSEVTPGLNTEAFF
cdr3_length: 16
clone_size: once
v_call: TRBV18
d_call: NA
j_call: TRBJ1-1

cdr3_nt: TGTGCCAGCACCCGAGGACAGGGCGGGGGCGAGCAGTACTTC
cdr3_aa: CASTRGQGGGEQYF
cdr3_length: 14
clone_size: once
v_call: TRBV6-5
d_call: NA
j_call: TRBJ2-7

cdr3_nt: TGTGCCTGGAGTGGGGCAGGTAATAGCAATCAGCCCCAGCATTTT
cdr3_aa: CAWSGAGNSNQPQHF
cdr3_length: 15
clone_size: NA
v_call: TRBV30
d_call: NA
j_call: TRBJ1-5

cdr3_nt: TGTGCCACCAGTGAGGGGACAGGGAAGACAGATACGCAGTATTTT
cdr3_aa: CATSEGTGKTDTQYF
cdr3_length: 15
clone_size: NA
v_call: TRBV24-1
d_call: TRBD1
j_call: TRBJ2-3

cdr3_nt: TGCGCCAGCAGCTTTGGACAGGGGAGCTACGAGCAGTACTTC
cdr3_aa: CASSFGQGSYEQYF
cdr3_length: 14
clone_size: NA
v_call: TRBV5-1
d_call: TRBD1
j_call: TRBJ2-7

cdr3_nt: TGTGCCAGCAGTTACTCAGACAGTTCGGACTATGGCTACACCTTC
cdr3_aa: CASSYSDSSDYGYTF
cdr3_length: 15
clone_size: NA
v_call: TRBV6-6
d_call: NA
j_call: TRBJ1-2

cdr3_nt: TGTGCCAGCAGCATTCTTCAGGGTTCCACCGGGGAGCTGTTTTTT
cdr3_aa: CASSILQGSTGELFF
cdr3_length: 15
clone_size: NA
v_call: TRBV7-2
d_call: NA
j_call: TRBJ2-2